This TCR beta chain was captured in a study of CD8+ T cells in alopecia areata. Overall study context: It was oral tofacitinib, at 5 to 10 mg twice daily, that treated patients received.

After isolation, RNA underwent reverse transcription to generate cDNA as the sequencing template. This table comes from immunoSEQ multiplex PCR, and its TCRdb copy is limited to in-frame clones, with some not included. The data show hundreds of thousands of clones, around 62% seen once. CDR3 length: 14 amino acids. V was trimmed by 4 bases and J by 0 bases, leaving 9 bases between them. CDR1 and CDR2 (germline): MNHEY, SVGAGI. This clonotype originated in a human donor with alopecia areata. The sample in question was CD4+ T cells sorted from blood, obtained at week 0. The chain is built from TRBV6-5 and TRBJ1-2; D gene uncertain. CDR3 sequence (DNA): TGTGCCAGCAGTTTAACCATAACTAACTATGGCTACACCTTC. This codes for CASSLTITNYGYTF.